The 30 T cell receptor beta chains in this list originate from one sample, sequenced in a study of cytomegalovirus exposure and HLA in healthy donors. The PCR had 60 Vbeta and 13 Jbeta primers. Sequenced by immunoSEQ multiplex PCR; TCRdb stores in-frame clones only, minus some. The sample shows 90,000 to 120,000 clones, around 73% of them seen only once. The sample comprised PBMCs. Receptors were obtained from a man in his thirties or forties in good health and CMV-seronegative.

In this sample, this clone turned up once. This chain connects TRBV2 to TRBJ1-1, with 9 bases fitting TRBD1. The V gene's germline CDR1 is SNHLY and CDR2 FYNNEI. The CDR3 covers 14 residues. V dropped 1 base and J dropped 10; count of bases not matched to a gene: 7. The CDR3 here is CASSEEMATGGAFF. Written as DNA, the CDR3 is TGTGCCAGCAGTGAAGAGATGGCGACAGGGGGAGCTTTCTTT.

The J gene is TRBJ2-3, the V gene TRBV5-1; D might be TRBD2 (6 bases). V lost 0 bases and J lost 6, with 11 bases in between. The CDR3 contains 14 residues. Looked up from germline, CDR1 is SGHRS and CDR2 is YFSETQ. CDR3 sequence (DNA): TGCGCCAGCAGCTTGGACGGGAGTTGGGATACGCAGTATTTT. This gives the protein CASSLDGSWDTQYF.

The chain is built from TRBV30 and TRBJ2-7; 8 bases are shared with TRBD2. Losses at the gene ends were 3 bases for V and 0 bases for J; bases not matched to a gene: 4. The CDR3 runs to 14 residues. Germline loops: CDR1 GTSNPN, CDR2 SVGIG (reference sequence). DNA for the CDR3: TGTGCCTGGAGGGGGACTAGGAGCTCCTACGAGCAGTACTTC. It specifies CAWRGTRSSYEQYF.

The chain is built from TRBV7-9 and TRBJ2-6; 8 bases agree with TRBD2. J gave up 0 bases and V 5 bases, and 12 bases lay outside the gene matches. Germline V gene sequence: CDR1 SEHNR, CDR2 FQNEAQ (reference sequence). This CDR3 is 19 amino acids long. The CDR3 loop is CASSRGSGASRSGANVLTF. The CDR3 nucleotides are TGTGCCAGCAGCCGAGGTAGCGGGGCGTCCCGCTCTGGGGCCAACGTCCTGACTTTC. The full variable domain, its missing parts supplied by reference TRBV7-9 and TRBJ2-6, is DTGVSQNPRHKITKRGQNVTFRCDPISEHNRLYWYRQTLGQGPEFLTYFQNEAQLEKSRLLSDRFSAERPKGSFSTLEIQRTEQGDSAMYLCASSRGSGASRSGANVLTFGAGSRLTVL.

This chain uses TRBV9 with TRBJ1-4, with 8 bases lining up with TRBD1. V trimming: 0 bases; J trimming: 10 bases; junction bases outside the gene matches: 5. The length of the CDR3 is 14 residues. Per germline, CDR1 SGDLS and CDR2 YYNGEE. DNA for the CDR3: TGTGCCAGCAGCGTAGATACAACAGGGGGAAAACTGTTTTTT. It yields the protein CASSVDTTGGKLFF.

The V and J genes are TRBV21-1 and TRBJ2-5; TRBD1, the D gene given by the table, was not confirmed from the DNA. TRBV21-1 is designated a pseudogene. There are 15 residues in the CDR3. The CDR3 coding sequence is TGTGCCAGCACCCCGGGACAGGGGGATCAAGAGACCCAGTACTTC. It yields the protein CASTPGQGDQETQYF.

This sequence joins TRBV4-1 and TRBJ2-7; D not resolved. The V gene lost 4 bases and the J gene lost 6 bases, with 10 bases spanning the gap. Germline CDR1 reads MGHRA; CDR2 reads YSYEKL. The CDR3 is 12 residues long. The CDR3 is CASSPSRGEQYF. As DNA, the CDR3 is TGCGCCAGCAGCCCGTCTAGAGGCGAGCAGTACTTC.

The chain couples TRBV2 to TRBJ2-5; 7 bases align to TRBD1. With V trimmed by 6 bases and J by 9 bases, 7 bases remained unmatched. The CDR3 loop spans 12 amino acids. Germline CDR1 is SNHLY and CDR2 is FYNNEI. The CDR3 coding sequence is TGTGCCAGCAGCGGAGACAGGGCGGCCCAGTACTTC. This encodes CASSGDRAAQYF.

The CDR3 spells CASSLGTSAYNEQFF. The DNA of the CDR3 is TGTGCCAGCAGCTTGGGGACTAGCGCCTACAATGAGCAGTTCTTC. The chain recombines TRBV7-8 with TRBJ2-1, with 10 positions matching TRBD2. CDR3 length equals 15 residues. With 3 bases clipped from V and 2 bases from J, the junction kept 1 base outside the gene matches. Germline CDR1 and CDR2: SGHVS and FQNEAQ.

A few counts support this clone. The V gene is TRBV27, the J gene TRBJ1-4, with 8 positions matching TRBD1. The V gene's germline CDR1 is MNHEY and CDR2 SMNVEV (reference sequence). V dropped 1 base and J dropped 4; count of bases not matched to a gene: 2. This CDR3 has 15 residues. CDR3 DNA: TGTGCCAGCAGTTTATGGACAGGGAATAATGAAAAACTGTTTTTT. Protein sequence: CASSLWTGNNEKLFF. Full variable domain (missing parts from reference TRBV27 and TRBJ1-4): EAQVTQNPRYLITVTGKKLTVTCSQNMNHEYMSWYRQDPGLGLRQIYYSMNVEVTDKGDVPEGYKVSRKEKRNFPLILESPSPNQTSLYFCASSLWTGNNEKLFFGSGTQLSVL.

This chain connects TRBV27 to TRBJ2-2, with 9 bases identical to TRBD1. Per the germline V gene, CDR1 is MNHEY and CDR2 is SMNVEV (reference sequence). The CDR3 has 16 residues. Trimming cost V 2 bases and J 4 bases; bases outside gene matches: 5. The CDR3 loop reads CASSLIGQGTTGELFF. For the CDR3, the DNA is TGTGCCAGCAGTTTAATAGGACAGGGGACCACCGGGGAGCTGTTTTTT.

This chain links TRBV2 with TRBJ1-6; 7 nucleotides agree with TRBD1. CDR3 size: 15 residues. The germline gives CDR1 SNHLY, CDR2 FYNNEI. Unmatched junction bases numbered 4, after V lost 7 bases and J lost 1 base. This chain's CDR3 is CASNPGQSYNSPLHF. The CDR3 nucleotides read TGTGCCAGCAATCCGGGACAGTCCTATAATTCACCCCTCCACTTT.

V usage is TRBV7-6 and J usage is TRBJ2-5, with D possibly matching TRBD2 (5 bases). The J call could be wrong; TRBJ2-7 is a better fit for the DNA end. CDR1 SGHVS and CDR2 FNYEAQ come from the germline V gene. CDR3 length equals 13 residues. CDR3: CASGSAGGSEQYF. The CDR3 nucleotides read TGTGCCAGCGGGTCGGCAGGAGGCTCCGAGCAGTACTTC.

The CDR3 loop is CASSFRDRGLEAFF. As DNA, the CDR3 is TGTGCCAGTAGTTTCCGGGACAGGGGGCTTGAAGCTTTCTTT. The rearrangement uses TRBV19 and TRBJ1-1; the match to TRBD1 covers 12 bases. The CDR3 contains 14 residues. Germline V gene sequence: CDR1 LNHDA, CDR2 SQIVND (reference sequence). V gave up 5 bases and J gave up 7 bases; unmatched junction bases: 5.

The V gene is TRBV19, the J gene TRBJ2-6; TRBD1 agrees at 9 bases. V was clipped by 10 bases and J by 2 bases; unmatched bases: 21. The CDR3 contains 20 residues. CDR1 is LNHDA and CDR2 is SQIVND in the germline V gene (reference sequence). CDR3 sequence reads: CAIKPGQGELGPPGANVLTF. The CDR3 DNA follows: TGTGCCATCAAACCGGGACAGGGTGAACTGGGACCCCCTGGGGCCAACGTCCTGACTTTC. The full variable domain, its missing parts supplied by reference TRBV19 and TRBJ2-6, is DGGITQSPKYLFRKEGQNVTLSCEQNLNHDAMYWYRQDPGQGLRLIYYSQIVNDFQKGDIAEGYSVSREKKESFPLTVTSAQKNPTAFYLCAIKPGQGELGPPGANVLTFGAGSRLTVL.

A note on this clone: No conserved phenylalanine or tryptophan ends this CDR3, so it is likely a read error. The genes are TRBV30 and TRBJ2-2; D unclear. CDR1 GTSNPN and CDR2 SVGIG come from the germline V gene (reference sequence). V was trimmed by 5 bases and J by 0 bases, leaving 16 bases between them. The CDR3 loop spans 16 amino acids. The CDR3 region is CAWGDVGGANTGELFS. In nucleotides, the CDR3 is TGTGCCTGGGGAGACGTCGGCGGAGCGAACACCGGGGAGCTGTTTTCT.

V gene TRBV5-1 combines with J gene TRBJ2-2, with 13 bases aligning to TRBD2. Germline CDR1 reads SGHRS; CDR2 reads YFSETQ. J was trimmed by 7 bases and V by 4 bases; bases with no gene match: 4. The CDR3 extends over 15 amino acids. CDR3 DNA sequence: TGCGCCAGCAGCGGACTAGCGGGAGAAATCGGGGAGCTGTTTTTT. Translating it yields CASSGLAGEIGELFF.

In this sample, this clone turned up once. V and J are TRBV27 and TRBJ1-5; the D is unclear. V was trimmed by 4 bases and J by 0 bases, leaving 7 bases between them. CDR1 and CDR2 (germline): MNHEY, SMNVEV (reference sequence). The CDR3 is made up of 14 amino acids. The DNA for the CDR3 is TGTGCCAGCAGTTGGTCAGATAGCAATCAGCCCCAGCATTTT. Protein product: CASSWSDSNQPQHF.

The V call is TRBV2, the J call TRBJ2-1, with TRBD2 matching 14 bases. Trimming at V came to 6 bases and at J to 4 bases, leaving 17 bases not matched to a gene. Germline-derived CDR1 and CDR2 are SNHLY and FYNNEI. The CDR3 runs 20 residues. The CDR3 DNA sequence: TGTGCCAGCAGCCTCGAAGGGACTAGCGGGGGCCTCGGACTTTACAATGAGCAGTTCTTC. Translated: CASSLEGTSGGLGLYNEQFF. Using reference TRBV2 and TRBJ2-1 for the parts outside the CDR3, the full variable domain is EPEVTQTPSHQVTQMGQEVILRCVPISNHLYFYWYRQILGQKVEFLVSFYNNEISEKSEIFDDQFSVERPDGSNFTLKIRSTKLEDSAMYFCASSLEGTSGGLGLYNEQFFGPGTRLTVL.

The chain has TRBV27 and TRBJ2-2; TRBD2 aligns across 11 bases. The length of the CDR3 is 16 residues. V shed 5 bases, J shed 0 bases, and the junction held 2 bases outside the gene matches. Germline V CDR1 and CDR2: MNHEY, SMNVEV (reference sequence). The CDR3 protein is CASSLTSGANTGELFF. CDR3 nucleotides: TGTGCCAGCAGTCTGACTAGCGGGGCGAACACCGGGGAGCTGTTTTTT.

In DNA, the CDR3 is TGTGCCAGCAGGAGACAGGGGGCTGGTACCGGGGAGCTGTTTTTT. Protein: CASRRQGAGTGELFF. The gene calls are TRBV28 and TRBJ2-2; the match to TRBD1 covers 10 bases. Germline lookup yields CDR1 MDHEN and CDR2 SYDVKM. This CDR3 is 15 amino acids long. Trimming removed 6 bases from V and 5 bases from J; junction bases left unmatched: 6. Full variable domain (rest looked up from reference TRBV28 and TRBJ2-2): DVKVTQSSRYLVKRTGEKVFLECVQDMDHENMFWYRQDPGLGLRLIYFSYDVKMKEKGDIPEGYSVSREKKERFSLILESASTNQTSMYLCASRRQGAGTGELFFGEGSRLTVL.

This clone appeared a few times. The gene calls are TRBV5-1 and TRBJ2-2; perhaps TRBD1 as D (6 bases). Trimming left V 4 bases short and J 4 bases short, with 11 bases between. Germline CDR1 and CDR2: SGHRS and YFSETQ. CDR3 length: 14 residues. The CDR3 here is CASSPQGPTGELFF. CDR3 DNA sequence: TGCGCCAGCAGCCCACAGGGACCCACCGGGGAGCTGTTTTTT.

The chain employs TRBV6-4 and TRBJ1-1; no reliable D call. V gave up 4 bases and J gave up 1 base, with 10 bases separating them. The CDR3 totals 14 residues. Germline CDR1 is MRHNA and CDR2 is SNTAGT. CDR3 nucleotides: TGTGCCAGCAGTGCCAGTCCTGGGAACACTGAAGCTTTCTTT. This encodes CASSASPGNTEAFF.

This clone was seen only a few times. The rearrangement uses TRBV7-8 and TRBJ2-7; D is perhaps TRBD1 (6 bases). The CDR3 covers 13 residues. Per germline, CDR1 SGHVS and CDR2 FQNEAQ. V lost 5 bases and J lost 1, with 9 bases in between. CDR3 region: CASSEGQSYEQYF. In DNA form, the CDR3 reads TGTGCCAGCAGCGAGGGACAATCCTACGAGCAGTACTTC. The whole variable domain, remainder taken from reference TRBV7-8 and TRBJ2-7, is GAGVSQSPRYKVAKRGQDVALRCDPISGHVSLFWYQQALGQGPEFLTYFQNEAQLDKSGLPSDRFFAERPEGSVSTLKIQRTQQEDSAVYLCASSEGQSYEQYFGPGTRLTVT.

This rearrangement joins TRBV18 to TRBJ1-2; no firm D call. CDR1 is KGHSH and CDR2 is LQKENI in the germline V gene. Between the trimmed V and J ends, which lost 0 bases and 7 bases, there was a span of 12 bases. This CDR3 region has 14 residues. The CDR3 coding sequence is TGTGCCAGCTCACCACCGTGGGAGTATGGTGGCTACACCTTC. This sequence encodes CASSPPWEYGGYTF.

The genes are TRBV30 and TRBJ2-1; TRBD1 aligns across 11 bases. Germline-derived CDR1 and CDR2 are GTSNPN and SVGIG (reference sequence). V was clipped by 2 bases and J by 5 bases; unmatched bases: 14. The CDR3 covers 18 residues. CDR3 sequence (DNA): TGTGCCTGGAGTCCTATCGCAGGGACAGGGGGAGGGAACAATGAGCAGTTCTTC. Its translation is CAWSPIAGTGGGNNEQFF. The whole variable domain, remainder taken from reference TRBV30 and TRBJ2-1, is SQTIHQWPATLVQPVGSPLSLECTVEGTSNPNLYWYRQAAGRGLQLLFYSVGIGQISSEVPQNLSASRPQDRQFILSSKKLLLSDSGFYLCAWSPIAGTGGGNNEQFFGPGTRLTVL.

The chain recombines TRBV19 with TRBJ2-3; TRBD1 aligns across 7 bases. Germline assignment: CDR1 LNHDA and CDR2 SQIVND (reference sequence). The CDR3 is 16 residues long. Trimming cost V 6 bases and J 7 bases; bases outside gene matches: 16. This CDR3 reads CASRPPRQGRRNTQYF. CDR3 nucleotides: TGTGCCAGTAGGCCACCGAGACAGGGTAGGAGAAATACGCAGTATTTT.

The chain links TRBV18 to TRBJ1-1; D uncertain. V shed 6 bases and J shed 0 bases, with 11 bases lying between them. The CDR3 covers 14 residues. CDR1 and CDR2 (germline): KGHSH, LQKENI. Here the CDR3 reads CASSPSIMNTEAFF. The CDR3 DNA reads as TGTGCCAGCTCCCCGAGCATAATGAACACTGAAGCTTTCTTT.

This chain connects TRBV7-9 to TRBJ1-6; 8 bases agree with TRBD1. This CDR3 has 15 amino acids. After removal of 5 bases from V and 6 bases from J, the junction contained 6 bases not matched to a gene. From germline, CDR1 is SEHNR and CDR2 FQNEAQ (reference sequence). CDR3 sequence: CASSGQGGPNSPLHF. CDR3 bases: TGTGCCAGCAGCGGACAGGGAGGGCCTAATTCACCCCTCCACTTT. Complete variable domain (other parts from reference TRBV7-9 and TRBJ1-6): DTGVSQNPRHKITKRGQNVTFRCDPISEHNRLYWYRQTLGQGPEFLTYFQNEAQLEKSRLLSDRFSAERPKGSFSTLEIQRTEQGDSAMYLCASSGQGGPNSPLHFGNGTRLTVT.

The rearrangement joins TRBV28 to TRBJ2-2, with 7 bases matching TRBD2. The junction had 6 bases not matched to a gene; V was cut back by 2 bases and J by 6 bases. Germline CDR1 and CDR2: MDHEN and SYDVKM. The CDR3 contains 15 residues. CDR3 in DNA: TGTGCCAGCAGTTTAGTGGGAGGGAGCGCCGGGGAGCTGTTTTTT. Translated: CASSLVGGSAGELFF.